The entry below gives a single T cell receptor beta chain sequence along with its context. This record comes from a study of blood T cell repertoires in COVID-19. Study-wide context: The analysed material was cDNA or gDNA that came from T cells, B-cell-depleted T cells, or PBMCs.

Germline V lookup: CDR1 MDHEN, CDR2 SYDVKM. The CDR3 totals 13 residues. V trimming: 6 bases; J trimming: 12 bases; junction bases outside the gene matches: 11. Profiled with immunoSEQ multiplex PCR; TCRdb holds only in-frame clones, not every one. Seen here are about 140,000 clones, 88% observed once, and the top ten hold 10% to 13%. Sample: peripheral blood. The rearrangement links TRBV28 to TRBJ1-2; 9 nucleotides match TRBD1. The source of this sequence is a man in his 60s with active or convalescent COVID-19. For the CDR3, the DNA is TGTGCCAGCAGAGAAGGGACAGGGCCGTGGGACACCTTC. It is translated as CASREGTGPWDTF.